The 9 T cell receptor beta chains in this list originate from one sample, sequenced in a study of blood T cells in healthy people across ages. With a J-beta primer mix and a sample-barcoded 5' primer, a second PCR ran roughly 6 to 11 cycles. TCRdb redid the calling of the 5' RACE reads with MiXCR, one entry per CDR3 protein. Among some 1,000,000 distinct CDR3 sequences listed, approximately 25% were seen once. Another study also made use of these data, one on T cells of mothers and their children.

Sequencing input: blood. All receptors derive from a girl under 10 years old in good health.

The chain employs TRBV6-2 or TRBV6-3 and TRBJ1-5, with D uncertain. This CDR3 is built from 15 residues. Germline assignment: CDR1 MNHEY and CDR2 SVGEGT. V lost 2 bases and J lost 11, with 19 bases in between. CDR3 sequence reads: CASSYGGPGGRTQHF. DNA for the CDR3: TGTGCCAGCAGTTACGGCGGCCCCGGCGGGAGGACCCAGCATTTT.

This chain joins TRBV7-2 and TRBJ1-3; possibly TRBD1 for D (5 bases). Trimming removed 5 bases from V and 0 bases from J, with 11 bases in between. Germline V lookup: CDR1 SGHTA, CDR2 FQGNSA. The CDR3 sequence is 15 residues long. CDR3 residues: CASSGDVSSGNTIYF. The CDR3, as DNA: TGTGCCAGCAGCGGGGACGTTAGCTCTGGAAACACCATATATTTT.

Only a few counts were recorded for this clonotype. This chain links TRBV20-1 with TRBJ2-1; 7 nucleotides match TRBD2. The CDR3 contains 14 residues. Unmatched junction bases numbered 8, after V lost 1 base and J lost 8 bases. Germline V gene data show CDR1 as DFQATT and CDR2 as SNEGSKA (reference sequence). The CDR3 DNA sequence: TGCAGTGCTAGAGTCGCGGGGGACTATGATGAGCAGTTCTTC. It is translated as CSARVAGDYDEQFF.

This clonotype was detected a few times. V gene TRBV7-2 combines with J gene TRBJ1-2, with D tentatively TRBD1 (5 bases). The V and J ends lost 4 bases and 10 bases respectively, with 13 bases between them. The CDR3 is 12 residues long. Germline V gene sequence: CDR1 SGHTA, CDR2 FQGNSA. CDR3 in DNA: TGTGCCAGCAGCTCTACCGGGACCCCCTACACCTTC. This sequence encodes CASSSTGTPYTF.

To note about this clonotype: Here the CDR3 omits its conserved ending phenylalanine or tryptophan, so a read error is the likely source. This chain joins TRBV28 and TRBJ1-2, with D unclear. CDR3 length equals 12 residues. CDR1 and CDR2 (germline): MDHEN, SYDVKM. V was clipped by 3 bases and J by 10 bases, with 12 bases between them. In DNA form, the CDR3 reads TGTGCCAGCAGTTTCCTGGGCAGTTCCTACACCCTC. It specifies CASSFLGSSYTL.

V usage is TRBV5-1 and J usage is TRBJ2-5; D not resolved. Germline V gene sequence: CDR1 SGHRS, CDR2 YFSETQ. V lost 4 bases, J lost 5 bases, and 18 bases lay in between. The length of the CDR3 is 15 residues. CDR3 sequence: CASSPKPLTTETQYF. The CDR3 DNA follows: TGCGCCAGCAGCCCCAAACCACTCACGACGGAGACCCAGTACTTC.

This rearrangement joins TRBV10-3 to TRBJ2-5; 11 bases align to TRBD2. The germline V gene encodes CDR1 ENHRY and CDR2 SYGVKD. The V and J ends lost 3 bases and 5 bases, in that order; junction bases with no gene match: 5. There are 15 residues in the CDR3. CDR3 nucleotide sequence: TGTGCCATCAGTGACAGGACTAGCGGGCGGGAGACCCAGTACTTC. This codes for CAISDRTSGRETQYF.

This rearrangement joins TRBV5-1 to TRBJ2-7; D gene uncertain. Deletions cut 4 bases from V and 3 bases from J, with 8 bases between. Looked up from germline, CDR1 is SGHRS and CDR2 is YFSETQ. This CDR3 is built from 12 residues. CDR3 region: CASSLNIYEQYF. The CDR3 nucleotides read TGCGCCAGCAGCCTCAATATCTACGAGCAGTACTTC.

The chain recombines TRBV15 with TRBJ2-5; D perhaps matches TRBD2 (5 bases). The DNA end is a closer match to TRBJ2-1, so the J assignment may be wrong. The CDR3 spans 12 residues. Germline V gene sequence: CDR1 LNHNV, CDR2 YYDKDF (reference sequence). The CDR3: CATSRVRAEQFF. The DNA of the CDR3 is TGTGCCACCAGCAGAGTGCGGGCTGAACAGTTCTTC.